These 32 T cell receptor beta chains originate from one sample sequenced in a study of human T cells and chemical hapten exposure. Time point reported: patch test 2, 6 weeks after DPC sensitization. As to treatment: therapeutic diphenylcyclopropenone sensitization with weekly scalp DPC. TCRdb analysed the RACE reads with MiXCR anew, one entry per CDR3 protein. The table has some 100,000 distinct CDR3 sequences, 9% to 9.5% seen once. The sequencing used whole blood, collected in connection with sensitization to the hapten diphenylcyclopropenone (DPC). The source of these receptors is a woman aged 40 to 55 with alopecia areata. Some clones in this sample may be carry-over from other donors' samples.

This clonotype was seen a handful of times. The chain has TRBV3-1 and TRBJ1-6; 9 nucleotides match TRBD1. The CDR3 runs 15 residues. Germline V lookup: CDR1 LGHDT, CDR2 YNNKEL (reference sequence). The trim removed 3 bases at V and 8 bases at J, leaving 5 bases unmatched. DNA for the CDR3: TGTGCCAGCAGCCAGGAGGGACAGGGAGATTCACCCCTCCACTTT. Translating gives CASSQEGQGDSPLHF.

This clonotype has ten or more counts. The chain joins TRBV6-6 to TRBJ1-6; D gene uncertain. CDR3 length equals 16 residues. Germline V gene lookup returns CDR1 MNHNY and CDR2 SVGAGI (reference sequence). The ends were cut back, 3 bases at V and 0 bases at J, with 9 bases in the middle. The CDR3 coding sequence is TGTGCCAGCAGTTATAGGCTCCTCTCCTATAATTCACCCCTCCACTTT. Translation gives CASSYRLLSYNSPLHF.

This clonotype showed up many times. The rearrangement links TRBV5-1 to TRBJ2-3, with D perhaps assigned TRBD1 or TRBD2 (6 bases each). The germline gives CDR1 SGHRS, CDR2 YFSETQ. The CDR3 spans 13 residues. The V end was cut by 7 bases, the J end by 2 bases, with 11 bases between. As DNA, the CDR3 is TGCGCCAGCGCCGGGGGCGACACAGATACGCAGTATTTT. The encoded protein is CASAGGDTDTQYF.

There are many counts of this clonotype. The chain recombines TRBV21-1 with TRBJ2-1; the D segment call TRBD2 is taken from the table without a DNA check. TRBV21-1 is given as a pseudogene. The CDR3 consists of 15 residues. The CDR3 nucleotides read TGTGCCAGCAGAGTCTTTGGGCCTTTTCTGAATGAGCAGTTCTTC. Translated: CASRVFGPFLNEQFF.

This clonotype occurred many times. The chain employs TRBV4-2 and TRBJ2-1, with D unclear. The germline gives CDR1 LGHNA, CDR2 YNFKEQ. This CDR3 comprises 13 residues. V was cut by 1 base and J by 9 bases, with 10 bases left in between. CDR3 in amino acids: CASSQVRLGEQFF. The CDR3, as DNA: TGTGCCAGCAGCCAAGTCAGGCTTGGTGAGCAGTTCTTC.

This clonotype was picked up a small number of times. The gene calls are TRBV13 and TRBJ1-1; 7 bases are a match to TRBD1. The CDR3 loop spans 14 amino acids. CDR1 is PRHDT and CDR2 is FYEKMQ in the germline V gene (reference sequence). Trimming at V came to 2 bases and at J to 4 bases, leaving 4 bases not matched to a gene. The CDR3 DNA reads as TGTGCCAGCAGCTTATTCGACAGGGTCACTGAAGCTTTCTTT. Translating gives CASSLFDRVTEAFF.

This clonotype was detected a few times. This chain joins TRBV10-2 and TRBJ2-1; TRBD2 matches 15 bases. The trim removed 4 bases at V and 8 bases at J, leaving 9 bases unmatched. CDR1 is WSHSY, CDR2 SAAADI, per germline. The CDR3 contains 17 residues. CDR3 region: CASSGGLAGGVGDEQFF. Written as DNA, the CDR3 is TGCGCCAGCAGTGGTGGACTAGCGGGGGGGGTAGGTGATGAGCAGTTCTTC.

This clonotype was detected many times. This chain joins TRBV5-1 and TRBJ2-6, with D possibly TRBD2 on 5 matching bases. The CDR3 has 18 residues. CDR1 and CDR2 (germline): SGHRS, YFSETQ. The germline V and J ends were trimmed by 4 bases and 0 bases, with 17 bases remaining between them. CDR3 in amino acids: CASSPLGGPHSGANVLTF. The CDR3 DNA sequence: TGCGCCAGCAGCCCACTGGGCGGGCCCCACTCTGGGGCCAACGTCCTGACTTTC.

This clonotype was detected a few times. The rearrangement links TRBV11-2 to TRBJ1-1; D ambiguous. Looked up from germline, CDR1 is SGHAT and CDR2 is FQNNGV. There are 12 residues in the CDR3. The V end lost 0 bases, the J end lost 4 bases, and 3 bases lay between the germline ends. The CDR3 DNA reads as TGTGCCAGCAGCTTAGACCCCACTGAAGCTTTCTTT. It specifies CASSLDPTEAFF.

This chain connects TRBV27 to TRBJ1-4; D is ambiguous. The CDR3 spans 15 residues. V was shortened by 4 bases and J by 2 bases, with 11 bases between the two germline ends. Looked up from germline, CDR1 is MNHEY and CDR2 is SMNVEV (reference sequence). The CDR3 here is CASSSWGNTNEKLFF. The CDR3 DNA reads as TGTGCCAGCAGTTCATGGGGTAATACTAATGAAAAACTGTTTTTT.

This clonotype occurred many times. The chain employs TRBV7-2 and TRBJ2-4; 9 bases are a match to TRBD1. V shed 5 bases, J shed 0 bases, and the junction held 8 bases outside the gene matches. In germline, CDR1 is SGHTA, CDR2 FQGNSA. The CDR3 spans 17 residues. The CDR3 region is CASSPRNRGLAKNIQYF. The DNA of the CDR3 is TGTGCCAGCAGCCCAAGGAACAGGGGGCTAGCCAAAAACATTCAGTACTTC.

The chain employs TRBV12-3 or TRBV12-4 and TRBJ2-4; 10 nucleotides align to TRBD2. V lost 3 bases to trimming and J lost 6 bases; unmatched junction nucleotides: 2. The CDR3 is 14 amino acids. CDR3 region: CASSFSGGVNIQYF. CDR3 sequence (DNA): TGTGCCAGCAGTTTCAGCGGGGGGGTAAACATTCAGTACTTC.

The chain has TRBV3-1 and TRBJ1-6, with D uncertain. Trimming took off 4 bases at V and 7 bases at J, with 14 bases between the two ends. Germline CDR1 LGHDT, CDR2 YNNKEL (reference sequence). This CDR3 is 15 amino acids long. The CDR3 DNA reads TGTGCCAGCAGCCCGCACCGGGCCCAAAATTCACCCCTCCACTTT. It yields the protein CASSPHRAQNSPLHF.

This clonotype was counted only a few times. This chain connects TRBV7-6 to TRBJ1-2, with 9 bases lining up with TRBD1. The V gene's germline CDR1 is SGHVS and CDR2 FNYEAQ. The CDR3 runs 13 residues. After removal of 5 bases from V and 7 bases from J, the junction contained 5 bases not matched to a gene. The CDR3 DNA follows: TGTGCCAGCAGCGTACAGGGGGCAGGTGGCTACACCTTC. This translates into CASSVQGAGGYTF.

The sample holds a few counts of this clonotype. CDR3 DNA: TGTGCCAGCCGGGGTACGGCGGGGGGCCTCCTCCCGAACACAGATACGCAGTATTTT. It encodes CASRGTAGGLLPNTDTQYF. The V and J genes are TRBV6-2 or TRBV6-3 and TRBJ2-3; 8 bases fit TRBD2. V lost 8 bases, J lost 2 bases, and 21 bases stayed unmatched. Germline CDR1 and CDR2: MNHEY and SVGEGT. The CDR3 length is 19 residues.

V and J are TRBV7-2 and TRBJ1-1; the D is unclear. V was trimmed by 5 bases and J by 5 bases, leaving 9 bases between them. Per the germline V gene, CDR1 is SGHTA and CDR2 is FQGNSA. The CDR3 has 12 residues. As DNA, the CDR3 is TGTGCCAGCAGCCTGGGAATTACTGAAGCTTTCTTT. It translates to CASSLGITEAFF.

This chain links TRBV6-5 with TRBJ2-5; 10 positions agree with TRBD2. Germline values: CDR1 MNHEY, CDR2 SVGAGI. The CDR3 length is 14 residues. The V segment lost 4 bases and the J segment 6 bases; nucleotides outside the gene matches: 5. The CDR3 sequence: CASSFSGGPQTQYF. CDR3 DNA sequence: TGTGCCAGCAGTTTTAGCGGGGGGCCCCAGACCCAGTACTTC.

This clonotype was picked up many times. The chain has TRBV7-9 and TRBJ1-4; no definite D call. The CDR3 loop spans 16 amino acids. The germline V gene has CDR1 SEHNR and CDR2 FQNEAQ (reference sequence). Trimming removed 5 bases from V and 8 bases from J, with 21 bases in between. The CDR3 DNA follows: TGTGCCAGCAGCCCCAGATCAAGACCGAATAACGAAAAACTGTTTTTT. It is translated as CASSPRSRPNNEKLFF.

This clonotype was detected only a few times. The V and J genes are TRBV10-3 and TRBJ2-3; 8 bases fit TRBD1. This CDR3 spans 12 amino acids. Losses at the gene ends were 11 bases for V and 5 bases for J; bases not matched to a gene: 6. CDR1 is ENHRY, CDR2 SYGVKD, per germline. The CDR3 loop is CAARTGLDTQYF. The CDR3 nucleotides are TGTGCCGCACGGACAGGGCTAGATACGCAGTATTTT.

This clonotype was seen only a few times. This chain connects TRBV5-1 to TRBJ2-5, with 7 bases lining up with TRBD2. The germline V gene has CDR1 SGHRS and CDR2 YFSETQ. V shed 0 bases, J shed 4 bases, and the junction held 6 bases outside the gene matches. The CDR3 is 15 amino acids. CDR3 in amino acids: CASSLEASGGETQYF. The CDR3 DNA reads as TGCGCCAGCAGCTTGGAGGCTAGCGGAGGAGAGACCCAGTACTTC.

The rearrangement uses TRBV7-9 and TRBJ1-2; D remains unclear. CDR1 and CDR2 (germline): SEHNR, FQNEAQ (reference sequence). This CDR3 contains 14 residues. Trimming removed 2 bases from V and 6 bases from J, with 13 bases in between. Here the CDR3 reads CASSLQLGTNGYTF. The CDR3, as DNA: TGTGCCAGCAGCTTACAATTGGGAACCAATGGCTACACCTTC.

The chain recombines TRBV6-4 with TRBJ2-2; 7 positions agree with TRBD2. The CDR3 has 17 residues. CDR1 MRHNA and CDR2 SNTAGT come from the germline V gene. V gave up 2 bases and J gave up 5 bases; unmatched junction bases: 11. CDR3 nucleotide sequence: TGTGCCAGCAGTGACACATCTAGCGGCAGGGATACCGGGGAGCTGTTTTTT. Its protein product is CASSDTSSGRDTGELFF.

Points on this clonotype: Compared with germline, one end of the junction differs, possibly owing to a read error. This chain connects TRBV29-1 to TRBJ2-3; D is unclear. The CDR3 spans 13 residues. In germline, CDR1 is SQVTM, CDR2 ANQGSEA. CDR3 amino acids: CGVGRVTADTQYF. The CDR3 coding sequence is TGCGGCGTTGGTCGGGTTACAGCAGATACGCAGTATTTT.

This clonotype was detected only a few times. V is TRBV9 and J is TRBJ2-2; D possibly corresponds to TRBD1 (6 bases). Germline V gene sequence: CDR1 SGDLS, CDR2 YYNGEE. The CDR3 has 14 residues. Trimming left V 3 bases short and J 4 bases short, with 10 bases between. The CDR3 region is CASSATGTTGELFF. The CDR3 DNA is TGTGCCAGCAGCGCAACAGGGACCACCGGGGAGCTGTTTTTT.

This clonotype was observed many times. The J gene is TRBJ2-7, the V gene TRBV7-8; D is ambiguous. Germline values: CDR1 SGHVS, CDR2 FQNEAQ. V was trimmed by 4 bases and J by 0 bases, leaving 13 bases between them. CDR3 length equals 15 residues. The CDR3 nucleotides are TGTGCCAGCAGCTCCTTCCAAGGGCCCTCCTACGAGCAGTACTTC. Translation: CASSSFQGPSYEQYF.

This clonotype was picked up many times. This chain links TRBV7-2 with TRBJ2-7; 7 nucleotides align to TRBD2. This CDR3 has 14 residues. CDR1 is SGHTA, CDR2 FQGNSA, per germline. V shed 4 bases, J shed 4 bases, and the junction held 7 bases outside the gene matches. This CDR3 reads CASSWTSGNYEQYF. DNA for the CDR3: TGTGCCAGCAGCTGGACTAGTGGCAATTACGAGCAGTACTTC.

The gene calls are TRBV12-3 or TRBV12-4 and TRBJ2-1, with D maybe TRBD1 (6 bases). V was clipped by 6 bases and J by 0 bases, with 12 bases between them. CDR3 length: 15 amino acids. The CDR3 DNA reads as TGTGCCAGCAGGTCGGGACACTTCTCCTACAATGAGCAGTTCTTC. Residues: CASRSGHFSYNEQFF.

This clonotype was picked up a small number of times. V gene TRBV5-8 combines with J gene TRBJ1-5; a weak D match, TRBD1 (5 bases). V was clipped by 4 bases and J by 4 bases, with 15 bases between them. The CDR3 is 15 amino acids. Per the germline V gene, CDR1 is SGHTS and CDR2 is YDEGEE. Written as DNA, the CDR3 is TGTGCCAGCAGCCCGGCGACAGTTTGGAATCAGCCCCAGCATTTT. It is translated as CASSPATVWNQPQHF. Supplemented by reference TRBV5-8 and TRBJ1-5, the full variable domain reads EAGVTQSPTHLIKTRGQQATLRCSPISGHTSVYWYQQALGLGLQFLLWYDEGEERNRGNFPPRFSGRQFPNYSSELNVNALELEDSALYLCASSPATVWNQPQHFGDGTRLSIL.

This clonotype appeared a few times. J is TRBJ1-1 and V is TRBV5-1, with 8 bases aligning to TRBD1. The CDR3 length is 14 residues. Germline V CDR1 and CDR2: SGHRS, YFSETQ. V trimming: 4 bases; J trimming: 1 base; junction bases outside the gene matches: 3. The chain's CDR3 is CASSMGQANTEAFF. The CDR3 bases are TGCGCCAGCAGCATGGGACAGGCGAACACTGAAGCTTTCTTT.

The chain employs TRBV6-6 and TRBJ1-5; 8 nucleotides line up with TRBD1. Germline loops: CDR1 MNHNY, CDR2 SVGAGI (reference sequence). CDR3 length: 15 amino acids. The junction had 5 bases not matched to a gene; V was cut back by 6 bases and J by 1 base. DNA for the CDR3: TGTGCCAGCAGATCGACAGGGGCGAGCAATCAGCCCCAGCATTTT. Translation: CASRSTGASNQPQHF.

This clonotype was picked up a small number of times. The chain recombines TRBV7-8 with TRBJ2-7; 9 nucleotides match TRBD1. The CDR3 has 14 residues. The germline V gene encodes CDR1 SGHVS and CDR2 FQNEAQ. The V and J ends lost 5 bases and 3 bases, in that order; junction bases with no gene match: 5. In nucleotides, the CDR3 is TGTGCCAGCAGCATCCGGGACAGGGTCTACGAGCAGTACTTC. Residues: CASSIRDRVYEQYF.

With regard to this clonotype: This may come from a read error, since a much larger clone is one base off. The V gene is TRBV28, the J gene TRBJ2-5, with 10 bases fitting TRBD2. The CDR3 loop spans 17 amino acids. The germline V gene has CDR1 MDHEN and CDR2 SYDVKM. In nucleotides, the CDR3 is TGTGCCAGCAGTTTTGTCCTACCAGCGGGGGGGCAAGAGATCCAGTACTTC. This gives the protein CASSFVLPAGGQEIQYF.